The T cell receptor (beta chain) under discussion was sequenced for a study of regulatory T cells in long-lasting Graves disease. Findings and limits, study-wide: The study found TRBV28, TRBJ1-2 and TRBJ2-5 favored in persistent disease.

Arm-PCR with iRepertoire HTBI primers amplified the CDR3 regions for these TCR beta libraries. TCRdb redid the calling of the multiplex PCR reads with MiXCR, one entry per CDR3 protein. The data show some 560,000 distinct CDR3 sequences, about 16% seen once. Noted time point: newly diagnosed GD, antithyroid drugs for less than 3 months. Preparation of the TCR library used RNA extracted from PBMCs. With respect to this clonotype: Its antigen remains unknown.

Trimming cost V 6 bases and J 6 bases; bases outside gene matches: 11. The length of the CDR3 is 15 residues. The V gene's germline CDR1 is MNHNS and CDR2 SASEGT. These data were also filed under a second study, of T cells in Graves' hyperthyroidism and ophthalmopathy.

The genes are TRBV6-1 and TRBJ2-1; 7 bases line up with TRBD2. The sequenced sample was peripheral blood mononuclear cells (PBMCs), obtained at new diagnosis, from a patient treated with antithyroid drugs. This clonotype was obtained from a woman between 40 and 65 years old with Graves disease. DNA for the CDR3: TGTGCCAGCAGACCCGGGACCGGGGGGACCAATGAGCAGTTCTTC. It codes for CASRPGTGGTNEQFF.